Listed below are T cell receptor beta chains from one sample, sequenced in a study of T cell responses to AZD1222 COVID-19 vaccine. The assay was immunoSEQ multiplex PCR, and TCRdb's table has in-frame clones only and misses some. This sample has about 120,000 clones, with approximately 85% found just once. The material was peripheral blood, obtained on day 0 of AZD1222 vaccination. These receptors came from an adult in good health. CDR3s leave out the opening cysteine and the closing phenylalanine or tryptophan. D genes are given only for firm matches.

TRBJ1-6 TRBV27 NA ASRTRQGSPLH
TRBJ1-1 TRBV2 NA ASRSWAGMGTDTEAF
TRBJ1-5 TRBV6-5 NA ASRATVGNQPQH
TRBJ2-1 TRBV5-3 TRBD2 ARSLVSGDLHRGNEQF
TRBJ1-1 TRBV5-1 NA ASSRGISNTEAF
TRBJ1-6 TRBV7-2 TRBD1 ASSLVGQGNSPLH
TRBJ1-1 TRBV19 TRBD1 ASSIEGTGGMNTEAF
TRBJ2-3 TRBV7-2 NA ASSLEGYYTDTQY
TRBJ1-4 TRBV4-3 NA ASSQDRATNEKLF
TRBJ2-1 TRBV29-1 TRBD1 SVYHPGQGATLEQF
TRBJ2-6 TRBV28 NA ASSFGRTSGANVLT
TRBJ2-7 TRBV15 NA ATSFTASSYEQY
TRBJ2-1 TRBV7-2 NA ASSLVGLPF
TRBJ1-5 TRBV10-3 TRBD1 AISESGQGAHVQPQH
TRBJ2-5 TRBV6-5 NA ASSYSRAGEETQY
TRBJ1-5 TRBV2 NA ASSAESNQPQH
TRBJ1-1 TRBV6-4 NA ASSEGENTEAF
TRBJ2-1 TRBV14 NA ASSLSLGNEQF
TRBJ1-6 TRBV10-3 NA AIRAGSYNSPLH
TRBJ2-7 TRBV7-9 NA ASSLVGGGDYEQY
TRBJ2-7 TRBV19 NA ASSFPSQQGTGSRQY
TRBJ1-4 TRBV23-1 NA ASSQSRSAVSEKLF
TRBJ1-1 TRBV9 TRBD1 AAPTGTGNTEAF
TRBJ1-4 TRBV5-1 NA ASSLEGTSEKLF
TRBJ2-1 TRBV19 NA ASTWARQNNEQF
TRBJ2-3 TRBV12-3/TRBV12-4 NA ASSTREVGTQY
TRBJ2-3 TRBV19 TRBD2 ASSSPISGGRADTQY
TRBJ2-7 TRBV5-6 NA ASSLGPEQY
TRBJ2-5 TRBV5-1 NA ASSPGGEGRETQY
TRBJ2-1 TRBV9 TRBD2 ASSPSAGGLREQF
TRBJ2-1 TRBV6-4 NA ASSETAEGNNEQF
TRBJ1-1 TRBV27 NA ASSWGTAMNTEAF
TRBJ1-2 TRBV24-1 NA ATSKNSDPWDGYT
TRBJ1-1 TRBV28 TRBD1 ASSSQGALMNTEAF
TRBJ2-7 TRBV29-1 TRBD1 SVEGQGGYEQY
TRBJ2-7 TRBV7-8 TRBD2 ASSLGTSGGYEQY
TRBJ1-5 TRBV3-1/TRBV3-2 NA ASSWSAGSNQPQH
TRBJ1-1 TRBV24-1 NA ATSDQRDYTEAF
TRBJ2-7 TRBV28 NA ASSLPTAQRFYEQY
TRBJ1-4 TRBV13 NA ASSPTPGGEKLF
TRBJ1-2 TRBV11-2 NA ASSLREGRKGYT
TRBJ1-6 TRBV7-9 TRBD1 ASSFQTGGDSPLH